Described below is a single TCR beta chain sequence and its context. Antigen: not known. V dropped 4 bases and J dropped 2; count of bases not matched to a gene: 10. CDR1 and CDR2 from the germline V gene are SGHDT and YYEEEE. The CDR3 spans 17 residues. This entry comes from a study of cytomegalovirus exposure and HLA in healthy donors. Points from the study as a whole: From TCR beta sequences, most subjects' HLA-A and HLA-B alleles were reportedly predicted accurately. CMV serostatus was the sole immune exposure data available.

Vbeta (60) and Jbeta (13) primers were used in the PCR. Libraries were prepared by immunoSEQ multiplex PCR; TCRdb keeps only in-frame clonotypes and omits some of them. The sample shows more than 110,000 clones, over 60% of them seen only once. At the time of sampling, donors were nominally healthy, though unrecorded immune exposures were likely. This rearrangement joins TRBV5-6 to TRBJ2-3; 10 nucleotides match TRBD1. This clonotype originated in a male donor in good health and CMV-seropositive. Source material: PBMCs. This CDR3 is CASSGTGQGGTTDTQYF. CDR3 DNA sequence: TGTGCCAGCAGCGGAACTGGACAGGGGGGCACCACAGATACGCAGTATTTT. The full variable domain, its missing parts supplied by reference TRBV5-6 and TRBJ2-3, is DAGVTQSPTHLIKTRGQQVTLRCSPKSGHDTVSWYQQALGQGPQFIFQYYEEEERQRGNFPDRFSGHQFPNYSSELNVNALLLGDSALYLCASSGTGQGGTTDTQYFGPGTRLTVL.